This TCR beta chain was retrieved from a study of T cells in Graves' hyperthyroidism and ophthalmopathy. Study findings and constraints: Most expanded thyroid clonotypes above 0.001 also appeared in blood. Stable hyperthyroidism and ophthalmopathy were separated using 13 V-J signatures.

RNA transcripts were the template for amplifying TCR beta CDR3 regions. Using the HTBI primer set, a first-round RT-PCR was run on the TCR CDR3. MiXCR was run by TCRdb on the multiplex PCR reads, yielding one entry per CDR3 protein. This sample yields 600,000 or so distinct CDR3 sequences, of which roughly 15% are seen a single time; 3.8% belongs to the top ten. As for this clonotype: Antigen unknown.

A roughly 10 ml volume of fresh peripheral blood provided the PBMCs. This CDR3 spans 17 amino acids. Germline lookup yields CDR1 MNHEY and CDR2 SMNVEV (reference sequence). V gave up 8 bases and J gave up 4 bases; unmatched junction bases: 15. This receptor was taken from a woman in her 30s with Graves' hyperthyroidism. Sequenced sample: blood. V is TRBV27 and J is TRBJ2-2, with 8 bases lining up with TRBD1. The CDR3 sequence is CASASRLGQGATGELFF. For the CDR3, the DNA is TGTGCCAGCGCCAGCCGGCTGGGGCAGGGGGCCACCGGGGAGCTGTTTTTT.